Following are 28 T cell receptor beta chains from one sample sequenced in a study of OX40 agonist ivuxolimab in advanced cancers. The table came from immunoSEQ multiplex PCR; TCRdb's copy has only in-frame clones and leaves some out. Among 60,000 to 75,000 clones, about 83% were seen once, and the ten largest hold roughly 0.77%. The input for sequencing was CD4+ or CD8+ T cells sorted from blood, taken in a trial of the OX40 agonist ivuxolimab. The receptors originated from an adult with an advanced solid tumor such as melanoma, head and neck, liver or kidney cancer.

CDR3 residues: CSAILAGGLHEQFF. DNA of the CDR3: TGCAGCGCCATACTAGCGGGGGGGCTCCATGAGCAGTTCTTC. This rearrangement joins TRBV29-1 to TRBJ2-1; 13 positions agree with TRBD2. This CDR3 region has 14 residues. The V gene end was trimmed by 7 bases and the J gene end by 8 bases; junction bases not matched to a gene: 8. Germline V lookup: CDR1 SQVTM, CDR2 ANQGSEA.

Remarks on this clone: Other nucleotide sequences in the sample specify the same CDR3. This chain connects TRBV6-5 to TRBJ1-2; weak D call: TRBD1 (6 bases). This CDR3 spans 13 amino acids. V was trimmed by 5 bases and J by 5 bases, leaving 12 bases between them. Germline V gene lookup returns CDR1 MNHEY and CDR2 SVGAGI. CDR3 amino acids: CASSRRGGYGYTF. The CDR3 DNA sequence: TGTGCCAGCAGTCGCAGGGGTGGGTATGGCTACACCTTC.

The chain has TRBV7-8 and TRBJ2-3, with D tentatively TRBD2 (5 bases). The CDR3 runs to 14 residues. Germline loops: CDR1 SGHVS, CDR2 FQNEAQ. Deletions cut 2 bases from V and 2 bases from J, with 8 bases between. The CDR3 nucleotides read TGTGCCAGCAGCTTAAGACGGGACACAGATACGCAGTATTTT. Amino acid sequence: CASSLRRDTDTQYF. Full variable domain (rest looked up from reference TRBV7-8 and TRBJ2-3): GAGVSQSPRYKVAKRGQDVALRCDPISGHVSLFWYQQALGQGPEFLTYFQNEAQLDKSGLPSDRFFAERPEGSVSTLKIQRTQQEDSAVYLCASSLRRDTDTQYFGPGTRLTVL.

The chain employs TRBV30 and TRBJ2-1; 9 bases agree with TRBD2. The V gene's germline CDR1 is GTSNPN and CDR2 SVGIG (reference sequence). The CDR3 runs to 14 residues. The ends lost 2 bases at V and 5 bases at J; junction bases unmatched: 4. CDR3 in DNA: TGTGCCTGGAGTCTGCGGGGGGGGGACAATGAGCAGTTCTTC. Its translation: CAWSLRGGDNEQFF.

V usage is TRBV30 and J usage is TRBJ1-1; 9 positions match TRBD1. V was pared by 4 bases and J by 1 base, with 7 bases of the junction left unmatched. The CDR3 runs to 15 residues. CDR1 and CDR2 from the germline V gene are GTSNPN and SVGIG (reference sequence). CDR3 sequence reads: CAWKGQGLGNTEAFF. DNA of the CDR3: TGTGCCTGGAAGGGACAGGGTCTGGGGAACACTGAAGCTTTCTTT.

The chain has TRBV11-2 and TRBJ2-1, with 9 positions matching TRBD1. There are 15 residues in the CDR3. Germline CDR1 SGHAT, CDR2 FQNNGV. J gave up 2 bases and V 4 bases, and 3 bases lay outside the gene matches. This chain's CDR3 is CASSYRDRAYNEQFF. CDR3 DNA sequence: TGTGCCAGCAGCTACCGGGACAGGGCCTACAATGAGCAGTTCTTC.

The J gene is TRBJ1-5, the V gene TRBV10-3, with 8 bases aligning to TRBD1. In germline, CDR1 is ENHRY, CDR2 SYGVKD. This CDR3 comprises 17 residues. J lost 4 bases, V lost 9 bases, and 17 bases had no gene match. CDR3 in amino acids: CAMTPQRKDRVNQPQHF. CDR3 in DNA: TGTGCCATGACGCCGCAACGAAAGGACAGGGTTAATCAGCCCCAGCATTTT.

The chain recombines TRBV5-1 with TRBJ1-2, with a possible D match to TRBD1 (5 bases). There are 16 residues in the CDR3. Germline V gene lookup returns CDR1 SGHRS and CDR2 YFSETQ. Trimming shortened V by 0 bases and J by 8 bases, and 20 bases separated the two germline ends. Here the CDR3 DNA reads TGCGCCAGCAGCTTGGATTTAAGAGGAGGGGTGGGAGGCTACACCTTC. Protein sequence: CASSLDLRGGVGGYTF. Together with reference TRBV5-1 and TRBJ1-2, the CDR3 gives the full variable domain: KAGVTQTPRYLIKTRGQQVTLSCSPISGHRSVSWYQQTPGQGLQFLFEYFSETQRNKGNFPGRFSGRQFSNSRSEMNVSTLELGDSALYLCASSLDLRGGVGGYTFGSGTRLTVV.

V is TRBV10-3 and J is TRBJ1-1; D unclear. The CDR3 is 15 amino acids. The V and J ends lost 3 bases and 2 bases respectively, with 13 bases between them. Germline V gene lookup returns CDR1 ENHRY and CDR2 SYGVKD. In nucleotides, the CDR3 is TGTGCCATCAGTGATCTTGGGTTTGCAAACACTGAAGCTTTCTTT. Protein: CAISDLGFANTEAFF.

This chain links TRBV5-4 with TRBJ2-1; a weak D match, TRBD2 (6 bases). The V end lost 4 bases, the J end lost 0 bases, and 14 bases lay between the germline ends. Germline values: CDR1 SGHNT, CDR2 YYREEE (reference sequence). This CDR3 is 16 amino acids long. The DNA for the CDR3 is TGTGCCAGCAGCCACCGGGACGGGAGCTCCTACAATGAGCAGTTCTTC. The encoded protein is CASSHRDGSSYNEQFF.

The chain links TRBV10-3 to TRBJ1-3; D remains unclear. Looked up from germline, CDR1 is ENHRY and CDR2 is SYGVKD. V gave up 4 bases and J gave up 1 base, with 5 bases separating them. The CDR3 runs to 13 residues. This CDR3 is CAISVGSGNTIYF. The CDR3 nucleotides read TGTGCCATCAGTGTCGGGTCTGGAAACACCATATATTTT.

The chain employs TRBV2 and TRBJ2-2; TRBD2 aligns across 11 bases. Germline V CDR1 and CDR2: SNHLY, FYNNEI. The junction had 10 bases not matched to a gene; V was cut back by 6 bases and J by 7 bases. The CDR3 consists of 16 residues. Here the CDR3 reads CASRRMGLAAGGELFF. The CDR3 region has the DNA TGTGCCAGCAGGCGTATGGGACTAGCGGCGGGCGGGGAGCTGTTTTTT.

The CDR3 protein is CASSYTGQPNQPQHF. CDR3 bases: TGTGCCAGCAGTTACACCGGACAGCCGAATCAGCCCCAGCATTTT. The chain carries TRBV5-6 and TRBJ1-5, with D maybe TRBD1 (6 bases). The CDR3 is made up of 15 amino acids. The V end lost 5 bases, the J end lost 4 bases, and 16 bases lay between the germline ends. Germline CDR1 SGHDT, CDR2 YYEEEE.

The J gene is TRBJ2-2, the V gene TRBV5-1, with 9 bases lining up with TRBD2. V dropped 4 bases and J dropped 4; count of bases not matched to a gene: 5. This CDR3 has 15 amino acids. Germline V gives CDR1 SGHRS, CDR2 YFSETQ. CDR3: CASSPPSGITGELFF. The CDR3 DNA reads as TGCGCCAGCAGCCCCCCTAGCGGGATCACCGGGGAGCTGTTTTTT.

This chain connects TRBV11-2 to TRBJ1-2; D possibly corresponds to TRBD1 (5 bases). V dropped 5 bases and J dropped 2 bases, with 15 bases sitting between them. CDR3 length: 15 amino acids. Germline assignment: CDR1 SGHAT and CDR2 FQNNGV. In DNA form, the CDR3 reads TGTGCCAGCAGCCTAAATCACTGGGGCAACTATGGCTACACCTTC. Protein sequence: CASSLNHWGNYGYTF.

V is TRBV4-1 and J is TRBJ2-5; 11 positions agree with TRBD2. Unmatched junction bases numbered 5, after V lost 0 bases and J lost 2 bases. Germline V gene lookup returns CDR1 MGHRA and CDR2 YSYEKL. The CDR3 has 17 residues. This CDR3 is CASSQDPRLAGQETQYF. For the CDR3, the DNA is TGCGCCAGCAGCCAAGACCCTAGACTAGCGGGGCAAGAGACCCAGTACTTC.

The CDR3 sequence is CASSFTGSRQETQYF. The CDR3 nucleotides read TGTGCCAGCAGCTTTACAGGGTCGCGACAAGAGACCCAGTACTTC. This chain uses TRBV28 with TRBJ2-5; the D gene is possibly TRBD1 (6 bases). CDR1 is MDHEN and CDR2 is SYDVKM in the germline V gene. Trimming took 6 bases from V and 2 from J, leaving 16 bases between them. This CDR3 region has 15 residues.

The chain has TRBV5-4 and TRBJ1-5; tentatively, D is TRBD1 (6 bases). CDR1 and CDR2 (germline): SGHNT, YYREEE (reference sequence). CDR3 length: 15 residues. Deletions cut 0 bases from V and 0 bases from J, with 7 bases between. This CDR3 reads CASSLDRASNQPQHF. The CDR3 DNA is TGTGCCAGCAGCTTGGACAGGGCTAGCAATCAGCCCCAGCATTTT.

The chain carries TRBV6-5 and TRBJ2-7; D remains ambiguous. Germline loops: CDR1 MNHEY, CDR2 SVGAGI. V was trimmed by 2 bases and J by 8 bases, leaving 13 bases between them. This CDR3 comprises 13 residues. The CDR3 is CASSYPGSYQQYF. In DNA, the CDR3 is TGTGCCAGCAGTTACCCAGGTTCTTACCAGCAGTACTTC.

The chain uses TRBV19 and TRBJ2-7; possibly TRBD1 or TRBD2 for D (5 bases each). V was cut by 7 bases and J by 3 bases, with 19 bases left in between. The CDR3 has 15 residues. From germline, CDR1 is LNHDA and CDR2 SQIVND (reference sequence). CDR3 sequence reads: CASTHGTEIHYEQYF. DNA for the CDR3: TGTGCCAGTACCCACGGGACGGAGATACACTACGAGCAGTACTTC. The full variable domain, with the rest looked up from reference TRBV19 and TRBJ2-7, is DGGITQSPKYLFRKEGQNVTLSCEQNLNHDAMYWYRQDPGQGLRLIYYSQIVNDFQKGDIAEGYSVSREKKESFPLTVTSAQKNPTAFYLCASTHGTEIHYEQYFGPGTRLTVT.

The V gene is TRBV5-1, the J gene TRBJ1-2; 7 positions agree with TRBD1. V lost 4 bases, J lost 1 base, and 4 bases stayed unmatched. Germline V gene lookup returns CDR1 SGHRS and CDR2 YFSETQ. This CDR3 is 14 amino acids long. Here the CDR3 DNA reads TGCGCCAGCAGCCTGGACAGGTTTAACTATGGCTACACCTTC. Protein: CASSLDRFNYGYTF.

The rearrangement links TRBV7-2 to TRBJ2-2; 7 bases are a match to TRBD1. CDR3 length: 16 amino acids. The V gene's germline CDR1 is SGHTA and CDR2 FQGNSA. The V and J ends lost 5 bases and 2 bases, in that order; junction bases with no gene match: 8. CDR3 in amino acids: CASSLSGTVNTGELFF. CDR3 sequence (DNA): TGTGCCAGCAGCCTATCCGGGACAGTAAACACCGGGGAGCTGTTTTTT.

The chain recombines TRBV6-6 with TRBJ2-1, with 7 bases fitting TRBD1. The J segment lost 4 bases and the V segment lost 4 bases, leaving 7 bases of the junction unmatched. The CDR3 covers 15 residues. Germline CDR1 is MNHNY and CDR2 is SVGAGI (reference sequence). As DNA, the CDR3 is TGTGCCAGCAGTTCACCGGGACAGCTATACAATGAGCAGTTCTTC. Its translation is CASSSPGQLYNEQFF.

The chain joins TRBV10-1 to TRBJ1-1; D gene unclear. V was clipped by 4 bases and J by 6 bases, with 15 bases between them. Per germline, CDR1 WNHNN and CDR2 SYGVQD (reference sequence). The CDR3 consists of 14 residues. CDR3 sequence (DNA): TGCGCCAGCAGTGCTCGAGGGATAGCCGCTGAAGCTTTCTTT. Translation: CASSARGIAAEAFF.

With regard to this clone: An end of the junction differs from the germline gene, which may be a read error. The CDR3 coding sequence is TGTGCCGGCAGTGACCAGGGGACAGGGGGTTTCTTT. Protein: CAGSDQGTGGFF. The rearrangement links TRBV2 to TRBJ1-1; TRBD1 matches at 11 bases. Germline-derived CDR1 and CDR2 are SNHLY and FYNNEI. CDR3 length: 12 amino acids.

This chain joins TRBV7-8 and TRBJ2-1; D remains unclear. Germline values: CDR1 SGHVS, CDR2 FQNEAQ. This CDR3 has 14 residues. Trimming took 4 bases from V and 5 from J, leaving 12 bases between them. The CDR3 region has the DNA TGTGCCAGCAGCTCAAACACAAAGGACAATGAGCAGTTCTTC. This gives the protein CASSSNTKDNEQFF.

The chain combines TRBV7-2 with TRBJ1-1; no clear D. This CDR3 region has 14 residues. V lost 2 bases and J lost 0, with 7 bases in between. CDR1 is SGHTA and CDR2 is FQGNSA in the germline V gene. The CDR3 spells CASSLNSLNTEAFF. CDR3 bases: TGTGCCAGCAGCTTAAACAGCTTGAACACTGAAGCTTTCTTT.

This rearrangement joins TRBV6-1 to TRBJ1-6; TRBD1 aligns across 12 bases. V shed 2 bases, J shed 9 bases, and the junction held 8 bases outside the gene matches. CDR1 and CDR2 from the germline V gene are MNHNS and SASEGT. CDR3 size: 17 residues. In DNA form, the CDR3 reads TGTGCCAGCAGTGAATATCCGGGACAGGGGGCATCTTCACCCCTCCACTTT. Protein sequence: CASSEYPGQGASSPLHF.